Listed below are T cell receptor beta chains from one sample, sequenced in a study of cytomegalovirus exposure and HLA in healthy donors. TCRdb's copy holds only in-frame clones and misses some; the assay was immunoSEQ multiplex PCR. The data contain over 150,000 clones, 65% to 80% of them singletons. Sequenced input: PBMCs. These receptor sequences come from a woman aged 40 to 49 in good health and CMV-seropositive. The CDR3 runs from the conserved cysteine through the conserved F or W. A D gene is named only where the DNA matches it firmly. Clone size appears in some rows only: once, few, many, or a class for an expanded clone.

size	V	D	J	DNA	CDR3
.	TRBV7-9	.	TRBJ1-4	TGTGCCAGCAGTAAGCGGCCACAGTCGGTTGAAAAACTGTTTTTT	CASSKRPQSVEKLFF
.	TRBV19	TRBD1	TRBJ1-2	TGTGCCAGTAGTCTCCAGACTGGACAGGCTAGTAGCTATGGCTACACCTTC	CASSLQTGQASSYGYTF
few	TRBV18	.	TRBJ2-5	TGTGCCAGCTCACCGGGACAAGAAGAGACCCAGTACTTC	CASSPGQEETQYF
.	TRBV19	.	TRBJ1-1	TGTGCCAGTAGTTGGGGGGGGAGAAACACTGAAGCTTTCTTT	CASSWGGRNTEAFF
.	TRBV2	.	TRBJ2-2	TGTGCCAGCAGTGTAAGGGAGCTGTTTTTT	CASSVRELFF
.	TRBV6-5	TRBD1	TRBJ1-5	TGTGCCAGCAGTTACGGGCAGGGGGTAAATCAGCCCCAGCATTTT	CASSYGQGVNQPQHF
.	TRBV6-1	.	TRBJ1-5	TGTGCCAGCAGGCAGGACATCTACCTCCAGCCCCAGCATTTT	CASRQDIYLQPQHF
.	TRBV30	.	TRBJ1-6	TGTGCCTGGAGTGTGGGTCCCCTCGGGGATTCACCCCTCCACTTT	CAWSVGPLGDSPLHF
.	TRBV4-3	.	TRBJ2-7	TGCGCCAGCAGCCAAGGTGGGGGGGGCTGGGAGCAGTACTTC	CASSQGGGGWEQYF
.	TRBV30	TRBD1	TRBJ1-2	TGTGCCGGGGAGACAGGGCCCGACAGGGGCTACACCTTC	CAGETGPDRGYTF
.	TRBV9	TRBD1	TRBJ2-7	TGTGCCAGCAGCGCCGCAGGGGGATCTTCCTACGAGCAGTACTTC	CASSAAGGSSYEQYF
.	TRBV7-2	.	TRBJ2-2	TGTGCCAGCAATGTGAGGGGGGGTCGGGACACCGGGGAGCTGTTTTTT	CASNVRGGRDTGELFF
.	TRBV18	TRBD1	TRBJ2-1	TGTGCCAGCAACGCCGGGACAGCACGACTTAATGAGCAGTTCTTC	CASNAGTARLNEQFF
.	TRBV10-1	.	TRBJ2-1	TGCGCCAGCAATGGGGGCGCAGGGAATGAGCAGTTCTTC	CASNGGAGNEQFF
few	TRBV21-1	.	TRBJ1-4	TGTGCCAGCAGCAAAGCTGTCGACGGTCGGAACGGGGTACTGTTTTTT	CASSKAVDGRNGVLFF
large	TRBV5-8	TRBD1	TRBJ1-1	TGTGCCAGCAGCTTGAGGGACAGGGGGTACGCCGGCACTGAAGCTTTCTTT	CASSLRDRGYAGTEAFF
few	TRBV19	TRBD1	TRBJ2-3	TGTGCCAGTAGTAACATCCGGGACAGGGTGCAGGGTACGCAGTATTTT	CASSNIRDRVQGTQYF
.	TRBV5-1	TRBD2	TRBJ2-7	TGCGCCAGCAGCACCTTAACTAGCGGGAGGACCTACGAGCAGTACTTC	CASSTLTSGRTYEQYF
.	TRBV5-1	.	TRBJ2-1	TGCGCCAGCAGCTTGGTAAGGGCTCAGGGTAATGAGCAGTTCTTC	CASSLVRAQGNEQFF
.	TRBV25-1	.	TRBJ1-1	TGTGCCAGCAGTGAGGCAGGGTCGATACGAGAAGCTTTCTTT	CASSEAGSIREAFF
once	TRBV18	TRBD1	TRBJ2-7	TGTGCCAGCTCCCTTACCTCTACCGGACAGGACGAGCAGTACTTC	CASSLTSTGQDEQYF
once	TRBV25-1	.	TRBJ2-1	TGTGCCAGCAGTGAAGAGGACGGGAAAATTTACAATGAGCAGTTCTTC	CASSEEDGKIYNEQFF
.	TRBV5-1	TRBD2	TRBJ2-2	TGCGCCAGCAGTCTAGCGGGGATGAACACCGGGGAGCTGTTTTTT	CASSLAGMNTGELFF
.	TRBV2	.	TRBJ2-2	TGTGCCAGCAGACCTAGAGCGAACACCGGGGAGCTGTTTTTT	CASRPRANTGELFF
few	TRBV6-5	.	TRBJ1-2	TGTGCCAGCAGCTCCTTAACTGTGCTCTATGGCTACACCTTC	CASSSLTVLYGYTF
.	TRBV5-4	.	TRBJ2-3	TGTGCGTTAACAGGAACTGACACAGATACGCAGTATTTT	CALTGTDTDTQYF
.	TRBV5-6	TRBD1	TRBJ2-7	TGTGCCAGCAGCCCAACCGGGACAGGGAAGGAGCAGTACTTC	CASSPTGTGKEQYF
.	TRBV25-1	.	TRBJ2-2	TGTGCCAGCAGTGAACCTAACACCGGGGAGCTGTTTTTT	CASSEPNTGELFF
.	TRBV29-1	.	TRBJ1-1	TGCAGCGCCGCACAGGGGAACACTGAAGCTTTCTTT	CSAAQGNTEAFF
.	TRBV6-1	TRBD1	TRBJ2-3	TGTGCCACTCAACCCAAACAGGGGTTGAATACGCAGTATTTT	CATQPKQGLNTQYF
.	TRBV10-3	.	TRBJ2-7	TGTGCCATCAGTGAAGAACAGGGTCCCTACGAGCAGTACTTC	CAISEEQGPYEQYF
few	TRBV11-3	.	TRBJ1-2	TGTGCCAGCAGCTTAGAGGGAGGGGGAAGAAACTATGGCTACACCTTC	CASSLEGGGRNYGYTF
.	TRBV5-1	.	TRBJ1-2	TGCGCCAGCAGCCCCACGGGGGGGACCACCTATGGCTACACCTTC	CASSPTGGTTYGYTF
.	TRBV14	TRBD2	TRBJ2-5	TGTGCCAGCAGCTTCGGGACTAGCGGTGCAGGGACCCAGTACTTC	CASSFGTSGAGTQYF
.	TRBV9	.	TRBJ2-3	TGTGCCAGCAGCGTAGGTGGGGGCCTAGATACGCAGTATTTT	CASSVGGGLDTQYF
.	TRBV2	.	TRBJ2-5	TGTGCCAGCAGTTCTTCTGGGACTGAAAAAGAGACCCAGTACTTC	CASSSSGTEKETQYF
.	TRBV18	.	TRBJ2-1	TGTGCCAGCTCTCGAGGGGGTCTTAGCTCCTACAATGAGCAGTTCTTC	CASSRGGLSSYNEQFF
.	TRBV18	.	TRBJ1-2	TGTGCCAGCTCAGCAGAGCAGGGTTCGGGTGGCTACACCTTC	CASSAEQGSGGYTF
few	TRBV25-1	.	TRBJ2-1	TGTGCCAGCGTCGGTTCCTACAATGAGCAGTTCTTC	CASVGSYNEQFF
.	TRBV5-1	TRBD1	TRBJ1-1	TGCGCCAGCAGCGTGGCCGGGACAGGGAACACTGAAGCTTTCTTT	CASSVAGTGNTEAFF
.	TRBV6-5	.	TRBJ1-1	TGTGCCAGCAGGGGCCCCGTGGGCGAAGCTTTCTTT	CASRGPVGEAFF
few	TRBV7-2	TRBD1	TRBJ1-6	TGTGCCGACCGGGCGACAGGGATAAATTCACCCCTCCACTTT	CADRATGINSPLHF
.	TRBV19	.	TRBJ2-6	TGTGCCAGTAGTATAGCCGGGGCTGGGGCCAACGTCCTGACTTTC	CASSIAGAGANVLTF
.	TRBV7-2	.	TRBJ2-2	TGTGCCAGCAGCTCGACTGGAACGAACACCGGGGAGCTGTTTTTT	CASSSTGTNTGELFF
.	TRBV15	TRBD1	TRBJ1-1	TGTGCCACCAGCAGAGGGGTAGGACAGGGTCGTGCTTTCTTT	CATSRGVGQGRAFF
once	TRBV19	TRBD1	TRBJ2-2	TGTGCCAGTAGTCTCTGGGGACAGGGGTTGACCGGGGAGCTGTTTTTT	CASSLWGQGLTGELFF
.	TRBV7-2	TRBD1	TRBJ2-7	TGTGCCAGCAGCTCACGGGACAGGGGATTCGACGAGCAGTACTTC	CASSSRDRGFDEQYF
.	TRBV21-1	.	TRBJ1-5	TGTGCCAGCAGCAAAGGGGACAGGGGCGGCAATCAGCCCCAGCATTTT	CASSKGDRGGNQPQHF
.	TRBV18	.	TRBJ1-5	TGTGCCAGCTCACCGGATCGGGGGTTAGGTCAGCCCCAGCATTTT	CASSPDRGLGQPQHF
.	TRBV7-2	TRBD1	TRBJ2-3	TGTGCCAGCAGCTTAGCTGGGACAGTGCCGGGGGATACGCAGTATTTT	CASSLAGTVPGDTQYF
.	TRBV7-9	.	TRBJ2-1	TGTGCCAGTAACCGGGACTTGGGCTACAATGAGCAGTTCTTC	CASNRDLGYNEQFF
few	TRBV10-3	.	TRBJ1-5	TGTGCCATCGGTGGAACCGCGGGACAGCCCCAGCATTTT	CAIGGTAGQPQHF
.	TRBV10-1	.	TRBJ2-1	TGCGCCAGCAGTGAAAGGGGGGGATTTTATGAGCAGTTCTTC	CASSERGGFYEQFF
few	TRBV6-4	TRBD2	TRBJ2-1	TGTGCCAGCAGTGACGGGACTAGCTCCTACAATGAGCAGTTCTTC	CASSDGTSSYNEQFF
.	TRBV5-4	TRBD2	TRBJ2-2	TGTGCCAGCAGCCCTCGGGAGGAAAACACCGGGGAGCTGTTTTTT	CASSPREENTGELFF